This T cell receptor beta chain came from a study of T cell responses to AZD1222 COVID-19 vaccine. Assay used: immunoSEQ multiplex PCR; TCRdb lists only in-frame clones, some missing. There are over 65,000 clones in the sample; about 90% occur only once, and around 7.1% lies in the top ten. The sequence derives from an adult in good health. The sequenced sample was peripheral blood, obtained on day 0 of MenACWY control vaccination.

The CDR3 region has the DNA TGCGCCAGCAGCTTGACTTCCGGGACTCCCAGCTCCTACGAGCAGTACTTC. It codes for CASSLTSGTPSSYEQYF. V usage is TRBV5-1 and J usage is TRBJ2-7, with a possible D match to TRBD2 (6 bases). CDR3 length: 17 residues. V dropped 1 base and J dropped 0 bases, with 17 bases sitting between them. Germline assignment: CDR1 SGHRS and CDR2 YFSETQ.